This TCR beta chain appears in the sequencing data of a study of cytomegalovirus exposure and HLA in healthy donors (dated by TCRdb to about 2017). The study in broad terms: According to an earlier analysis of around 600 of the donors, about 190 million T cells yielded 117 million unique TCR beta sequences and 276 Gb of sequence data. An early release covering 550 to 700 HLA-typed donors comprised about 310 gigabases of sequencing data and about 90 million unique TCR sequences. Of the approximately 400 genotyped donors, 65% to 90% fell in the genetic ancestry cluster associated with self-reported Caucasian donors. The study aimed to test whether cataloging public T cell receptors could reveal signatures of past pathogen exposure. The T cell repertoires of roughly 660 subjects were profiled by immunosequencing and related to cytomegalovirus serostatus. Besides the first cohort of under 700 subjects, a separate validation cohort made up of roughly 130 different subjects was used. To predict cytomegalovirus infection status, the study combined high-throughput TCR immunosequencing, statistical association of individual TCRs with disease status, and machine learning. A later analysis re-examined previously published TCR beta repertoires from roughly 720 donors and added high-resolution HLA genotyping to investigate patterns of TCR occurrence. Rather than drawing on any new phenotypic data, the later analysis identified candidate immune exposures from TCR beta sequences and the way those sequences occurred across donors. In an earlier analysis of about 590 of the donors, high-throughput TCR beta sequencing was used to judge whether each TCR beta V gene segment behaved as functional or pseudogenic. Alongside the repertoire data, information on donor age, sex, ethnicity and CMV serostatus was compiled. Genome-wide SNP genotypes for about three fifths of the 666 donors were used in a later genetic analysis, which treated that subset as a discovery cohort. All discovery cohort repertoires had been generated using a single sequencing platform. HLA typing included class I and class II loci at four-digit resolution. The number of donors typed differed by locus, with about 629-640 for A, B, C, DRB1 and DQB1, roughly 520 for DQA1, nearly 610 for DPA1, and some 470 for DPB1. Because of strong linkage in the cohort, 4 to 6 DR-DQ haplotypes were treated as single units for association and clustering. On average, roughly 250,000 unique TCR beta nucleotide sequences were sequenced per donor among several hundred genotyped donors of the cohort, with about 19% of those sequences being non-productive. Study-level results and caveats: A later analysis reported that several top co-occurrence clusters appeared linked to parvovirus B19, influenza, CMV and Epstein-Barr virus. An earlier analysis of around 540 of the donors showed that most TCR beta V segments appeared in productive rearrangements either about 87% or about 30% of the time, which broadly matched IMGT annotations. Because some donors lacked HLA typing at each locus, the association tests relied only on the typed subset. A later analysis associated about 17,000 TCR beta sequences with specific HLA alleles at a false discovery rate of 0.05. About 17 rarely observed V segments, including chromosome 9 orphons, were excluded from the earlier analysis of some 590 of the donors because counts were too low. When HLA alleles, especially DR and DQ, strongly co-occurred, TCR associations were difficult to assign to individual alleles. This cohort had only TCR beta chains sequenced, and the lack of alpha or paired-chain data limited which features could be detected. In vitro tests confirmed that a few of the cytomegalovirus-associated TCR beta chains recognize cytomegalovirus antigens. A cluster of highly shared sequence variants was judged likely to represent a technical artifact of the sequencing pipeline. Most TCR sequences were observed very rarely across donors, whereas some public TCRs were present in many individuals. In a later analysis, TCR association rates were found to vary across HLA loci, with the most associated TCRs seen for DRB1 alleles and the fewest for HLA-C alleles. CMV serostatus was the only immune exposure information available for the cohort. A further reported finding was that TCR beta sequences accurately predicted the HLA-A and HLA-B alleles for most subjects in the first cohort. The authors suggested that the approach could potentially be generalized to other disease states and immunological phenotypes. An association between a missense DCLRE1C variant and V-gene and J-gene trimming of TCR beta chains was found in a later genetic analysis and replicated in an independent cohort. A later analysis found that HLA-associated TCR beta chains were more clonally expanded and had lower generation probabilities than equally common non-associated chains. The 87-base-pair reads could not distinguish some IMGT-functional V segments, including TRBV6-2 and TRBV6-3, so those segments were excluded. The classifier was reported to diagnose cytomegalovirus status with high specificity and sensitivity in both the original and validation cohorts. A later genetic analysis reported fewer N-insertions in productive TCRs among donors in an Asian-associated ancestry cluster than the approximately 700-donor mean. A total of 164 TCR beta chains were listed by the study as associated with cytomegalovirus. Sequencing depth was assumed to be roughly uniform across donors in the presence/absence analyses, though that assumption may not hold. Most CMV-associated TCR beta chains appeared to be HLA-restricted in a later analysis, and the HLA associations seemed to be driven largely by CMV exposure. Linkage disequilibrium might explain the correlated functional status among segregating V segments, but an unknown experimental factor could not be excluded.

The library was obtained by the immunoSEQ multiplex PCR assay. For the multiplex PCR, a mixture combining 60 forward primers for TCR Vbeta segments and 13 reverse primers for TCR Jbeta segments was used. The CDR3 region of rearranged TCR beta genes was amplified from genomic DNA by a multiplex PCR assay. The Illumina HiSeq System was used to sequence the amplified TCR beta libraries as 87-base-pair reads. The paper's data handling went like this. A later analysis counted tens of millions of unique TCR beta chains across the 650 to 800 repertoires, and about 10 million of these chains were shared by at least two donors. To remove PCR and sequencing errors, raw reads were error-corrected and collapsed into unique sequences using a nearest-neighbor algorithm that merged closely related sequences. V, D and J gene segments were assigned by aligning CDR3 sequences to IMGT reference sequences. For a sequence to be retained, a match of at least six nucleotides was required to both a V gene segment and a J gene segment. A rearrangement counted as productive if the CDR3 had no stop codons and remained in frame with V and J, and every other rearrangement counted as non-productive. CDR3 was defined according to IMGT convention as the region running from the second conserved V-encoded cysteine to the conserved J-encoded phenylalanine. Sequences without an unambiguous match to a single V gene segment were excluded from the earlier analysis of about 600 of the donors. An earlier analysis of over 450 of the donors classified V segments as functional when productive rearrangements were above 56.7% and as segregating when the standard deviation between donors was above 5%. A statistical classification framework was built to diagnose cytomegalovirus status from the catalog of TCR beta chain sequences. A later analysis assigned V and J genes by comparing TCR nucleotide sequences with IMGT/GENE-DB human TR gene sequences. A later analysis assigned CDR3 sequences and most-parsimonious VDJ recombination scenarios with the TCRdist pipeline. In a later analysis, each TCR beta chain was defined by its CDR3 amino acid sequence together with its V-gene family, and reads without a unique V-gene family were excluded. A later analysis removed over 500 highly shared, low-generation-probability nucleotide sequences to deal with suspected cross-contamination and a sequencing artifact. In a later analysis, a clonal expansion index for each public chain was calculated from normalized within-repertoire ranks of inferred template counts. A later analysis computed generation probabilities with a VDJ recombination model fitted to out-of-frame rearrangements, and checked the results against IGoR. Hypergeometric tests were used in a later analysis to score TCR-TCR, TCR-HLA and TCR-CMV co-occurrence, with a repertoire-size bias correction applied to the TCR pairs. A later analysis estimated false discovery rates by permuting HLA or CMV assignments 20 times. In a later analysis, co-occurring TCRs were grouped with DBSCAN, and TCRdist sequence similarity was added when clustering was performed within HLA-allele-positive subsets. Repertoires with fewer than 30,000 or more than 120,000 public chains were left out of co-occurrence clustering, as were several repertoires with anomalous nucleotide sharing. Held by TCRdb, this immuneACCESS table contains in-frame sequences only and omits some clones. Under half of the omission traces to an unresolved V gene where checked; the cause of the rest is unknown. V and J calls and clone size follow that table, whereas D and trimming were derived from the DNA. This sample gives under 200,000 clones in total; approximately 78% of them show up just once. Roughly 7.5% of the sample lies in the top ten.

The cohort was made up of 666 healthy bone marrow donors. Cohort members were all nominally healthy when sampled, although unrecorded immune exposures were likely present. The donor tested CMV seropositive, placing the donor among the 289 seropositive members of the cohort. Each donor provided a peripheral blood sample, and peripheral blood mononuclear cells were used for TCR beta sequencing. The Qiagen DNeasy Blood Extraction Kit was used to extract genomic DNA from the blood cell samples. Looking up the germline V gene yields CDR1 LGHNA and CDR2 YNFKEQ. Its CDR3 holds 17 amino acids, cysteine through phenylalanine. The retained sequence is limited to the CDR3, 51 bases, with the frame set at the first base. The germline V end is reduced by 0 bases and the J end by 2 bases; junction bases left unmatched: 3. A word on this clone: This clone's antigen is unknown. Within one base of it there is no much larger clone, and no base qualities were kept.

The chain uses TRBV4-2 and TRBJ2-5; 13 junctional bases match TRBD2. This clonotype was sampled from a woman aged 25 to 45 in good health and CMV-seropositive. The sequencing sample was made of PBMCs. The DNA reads TGTGCCAGCAGCCAAGAGATACTAGCGGGGGGGCAAGAGACCCAGTACTTC. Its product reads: CASSQEILAGGQETQYF.